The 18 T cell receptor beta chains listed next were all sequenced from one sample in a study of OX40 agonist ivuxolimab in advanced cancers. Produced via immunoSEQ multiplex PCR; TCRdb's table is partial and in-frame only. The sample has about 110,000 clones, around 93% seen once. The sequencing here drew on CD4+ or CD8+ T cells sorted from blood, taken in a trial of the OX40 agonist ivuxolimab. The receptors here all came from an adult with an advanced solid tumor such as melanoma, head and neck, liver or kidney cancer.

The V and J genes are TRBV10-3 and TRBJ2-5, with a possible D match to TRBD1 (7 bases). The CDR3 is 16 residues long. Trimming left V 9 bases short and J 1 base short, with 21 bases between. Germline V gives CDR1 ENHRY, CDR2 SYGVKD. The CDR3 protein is CAISGGGQNPQETQYF. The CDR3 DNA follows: TGTGCCATATCAGGGGGAGGACAGAATCCCCAAGAGACCCAGTACTTC.

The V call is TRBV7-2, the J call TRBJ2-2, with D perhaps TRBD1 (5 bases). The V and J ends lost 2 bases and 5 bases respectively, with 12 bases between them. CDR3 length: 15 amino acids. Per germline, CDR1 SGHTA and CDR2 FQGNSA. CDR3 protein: CASSLMQGKTGELFF. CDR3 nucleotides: TGTGCCAGCAGCTTAATGCAGGGTAAAACCGGGGAGCTGTTTTTT. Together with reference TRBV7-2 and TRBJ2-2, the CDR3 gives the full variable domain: GAGVSQSPSNKVTEKGKDVELRCDPISGHTALYWYRQSLGQGLEFLIYFQGNSAPDKSGLPSDRFSAERTGGSVSTLTIQRTQQEDSAVYLCASSLMQGKTGELFFGEGSRLTVL.

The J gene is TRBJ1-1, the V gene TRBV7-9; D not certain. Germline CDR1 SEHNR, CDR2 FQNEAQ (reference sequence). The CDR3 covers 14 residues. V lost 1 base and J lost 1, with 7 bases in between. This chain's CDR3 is CASSLESRNTEAFF. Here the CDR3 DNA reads TGTGCCAGCAGCTTAGAGTCCAGGAACACTGAAGCTTTCTTT. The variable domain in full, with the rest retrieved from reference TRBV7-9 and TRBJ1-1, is DTGVSQNPRHKITKRGQNVTFRCDPISEHNRLYWYRQTLGQGPEFLTYFQNEAQLEKSRLLSDRFSAERPKGSFSTLEIQRTEQGDSAMYLCASSLESRNTEAFFGQGTRLTVV.

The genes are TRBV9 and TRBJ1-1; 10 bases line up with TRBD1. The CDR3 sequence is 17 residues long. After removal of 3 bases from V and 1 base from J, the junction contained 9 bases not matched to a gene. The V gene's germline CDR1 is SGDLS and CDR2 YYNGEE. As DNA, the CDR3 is TGTGCCAGCAGCGCCTACGACAGGGGGCCCAGGAACACTGAAGCTTTCTTT. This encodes CASSAYDRGPRNTEAFF.

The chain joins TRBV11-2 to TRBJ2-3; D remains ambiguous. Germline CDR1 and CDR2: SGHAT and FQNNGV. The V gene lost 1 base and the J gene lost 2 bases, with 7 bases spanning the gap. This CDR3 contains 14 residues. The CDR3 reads CASSLAPNTDTQYF. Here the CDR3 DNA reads TGTGCCAGCAGCTTAGCCCCGAACACAGATACGCAGTATTTT. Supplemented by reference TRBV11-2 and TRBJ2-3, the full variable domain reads EAGVAQSPRYKIIEKRQSVAFWCNPISGHATLYWYQQILGQGPKLLIQFQNNGVVDDSQLPKDRFSAERLKGVDSTLKIQPAKLEDSAVYLCASSLAPNTDTQYFGPGTRLTVL.

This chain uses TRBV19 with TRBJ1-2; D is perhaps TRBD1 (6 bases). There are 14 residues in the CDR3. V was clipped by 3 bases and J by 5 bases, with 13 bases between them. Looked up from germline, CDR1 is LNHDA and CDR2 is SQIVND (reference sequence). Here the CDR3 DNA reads TGTGCCAGTAGTATCTCCAGGGGCGGTTATGGCTACACCTTC. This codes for CASSISRGGYGYTF.

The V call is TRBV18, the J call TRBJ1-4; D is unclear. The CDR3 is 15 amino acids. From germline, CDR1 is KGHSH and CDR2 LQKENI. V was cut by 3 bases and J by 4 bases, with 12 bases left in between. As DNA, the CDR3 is TGTGCCAGCTCACCGTTGGCAAAGAGTAATGAAAAACTGTTTTTT. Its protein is CASSPLAKSNEKLFF.

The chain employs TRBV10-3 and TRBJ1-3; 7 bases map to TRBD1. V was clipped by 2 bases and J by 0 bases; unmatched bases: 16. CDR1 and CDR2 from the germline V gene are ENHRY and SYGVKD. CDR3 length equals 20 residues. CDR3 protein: CAISEAMVLRGISSGNTIYF. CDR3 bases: TGTGCCATCAGTGAGGCCATGGTACTCAGGGGGATTAGCTCTGGAAACACCATATATTTT.

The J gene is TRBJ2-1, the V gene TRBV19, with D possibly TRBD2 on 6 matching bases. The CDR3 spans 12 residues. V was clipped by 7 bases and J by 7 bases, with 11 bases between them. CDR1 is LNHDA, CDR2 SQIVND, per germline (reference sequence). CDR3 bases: TGTGCCAGTAATGGACGGGGGAATGAGCAGTTCTTC. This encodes CASNGRGNEQFF.

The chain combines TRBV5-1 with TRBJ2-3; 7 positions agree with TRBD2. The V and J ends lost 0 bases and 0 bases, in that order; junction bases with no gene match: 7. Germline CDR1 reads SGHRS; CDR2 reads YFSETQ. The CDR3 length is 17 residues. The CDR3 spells CASSLGGASGSTDTQYF. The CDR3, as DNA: TGCGCCAGCAGCTTGGGGGGTGCTAGCGGCAGCACAGATACGCAGTATTTT.

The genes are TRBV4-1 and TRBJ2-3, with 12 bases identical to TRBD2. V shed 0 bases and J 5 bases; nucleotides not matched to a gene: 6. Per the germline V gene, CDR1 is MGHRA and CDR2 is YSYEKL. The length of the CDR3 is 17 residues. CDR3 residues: CASSQEASGGARDTQYF. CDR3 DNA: TGCGCCAGCAGCCAAGAGGCTAGCGGGGGGGCAAGAGATACGCAGTATTTT.

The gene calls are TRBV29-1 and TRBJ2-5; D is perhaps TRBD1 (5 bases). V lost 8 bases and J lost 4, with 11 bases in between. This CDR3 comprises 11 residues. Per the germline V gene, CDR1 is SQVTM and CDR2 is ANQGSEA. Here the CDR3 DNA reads TGCAGCCAGGGCTGGGGAGAGACCCAGTACTTC. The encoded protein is CSQGWGETQYF.

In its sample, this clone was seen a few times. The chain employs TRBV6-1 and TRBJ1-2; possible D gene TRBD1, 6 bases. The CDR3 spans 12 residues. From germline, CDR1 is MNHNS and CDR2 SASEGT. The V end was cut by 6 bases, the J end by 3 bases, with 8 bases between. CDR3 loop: CASRDSYYGYTF. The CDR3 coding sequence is TGTGCCAGCAGGGACAGCTACTATGGCTACACCTTC.

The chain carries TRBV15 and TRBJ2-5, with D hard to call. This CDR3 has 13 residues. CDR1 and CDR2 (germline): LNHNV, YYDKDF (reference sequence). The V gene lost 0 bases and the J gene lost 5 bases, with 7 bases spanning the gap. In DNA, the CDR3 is TGTGCCACCAGCAGAGATAGGGCGGAGACCCAGTACTTC. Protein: CATSRDRAETQYF.

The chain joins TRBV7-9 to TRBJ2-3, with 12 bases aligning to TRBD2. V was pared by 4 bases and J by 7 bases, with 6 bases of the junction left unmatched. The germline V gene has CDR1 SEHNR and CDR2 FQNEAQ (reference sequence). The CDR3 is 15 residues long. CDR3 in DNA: TGTGCCAGCAGCTCCAGACTAGCGGGAGTCCATACGCAGTATTTT. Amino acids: CASSSRLAGVHTQYF. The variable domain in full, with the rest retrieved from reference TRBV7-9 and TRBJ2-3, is DTGVSQNPRHKITKRGQNVTFRCDPISEHNRLYWYRQTLGQGPEFLTYFQNEAQLEKSRLLSDRFSAERPKGSFSTLEIQRTEQGDSAMYLCASSSRLAGVHTQYFGPGTRLTVL.

The CDR3 reads CTQPTGVYSGNTIYF. The CDR3 bases are TGCACCCAGCCAACGGGGGTCTACTCTGGAAACACCATATATTTT. V usage is TRBV29-1 and J usage is TRBJ1-3; tentative D call: TRBD1 (5 bases). The germline V gene has CDR1 SQVTM and CDR2 ANQGSEA. The CDR3 spans 15 residues. The full variable domain, rest sourced from reference TRBV29-1 and TRBJ1-3, is SAVISQKPSRDICQRGTSLTIQCQVDSQVTMMFWYRQQPGQSLTLIATANQGSEATYESGFVIDKFPISRPNLTFSTLTVSNMSPEDSSIYLCTQPTGVYSGNTIYFGEGSWLTVV.

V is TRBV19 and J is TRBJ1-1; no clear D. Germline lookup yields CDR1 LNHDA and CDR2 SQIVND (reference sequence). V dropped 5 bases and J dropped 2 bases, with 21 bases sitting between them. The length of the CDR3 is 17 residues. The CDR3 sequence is CASSPSFMGAENTEAFF. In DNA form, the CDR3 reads TGTGCCAGTAGTCCGTCCTTTATGGGCGCAGAAAACACTGAAGCTTTCTTT.

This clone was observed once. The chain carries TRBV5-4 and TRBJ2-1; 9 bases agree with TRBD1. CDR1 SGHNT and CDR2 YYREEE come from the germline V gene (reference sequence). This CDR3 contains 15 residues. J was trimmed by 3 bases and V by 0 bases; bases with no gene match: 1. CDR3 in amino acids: CASSLGDRDYNEQFF. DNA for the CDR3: TGTGCCAGCAGCTTGGGGGACAGGGACTACAATGAGCAGTTCTTC.